Below, 20 T cell receptor beta chains from the same sample are listed, as sequenced in a study of beta chain features in type 1 diabetes. Expressed TCRB transcripts were sequenced because the isolated RNA had all been reverse transcribed beforehand. Method: immunoSEQ multiplex PCR; TCRdb's copy keeps in-frame clones and lacks some. The table has fewer than 900,000 clones, under 20% seen once. The sequencing input was naive CD4+ T cells from blood. Receptors originate from a young woman in good health.

The V call is TRBV7-2, the J call TRBJ2-7, with TRBD2 matching over 9 bases. The junction had 12 bases not matched to a gene; V was cut back by 2 bases and J by 7 bases. The CDR3 contains 16 residues. From germline, CDR1 is SGHTA and CDR2 FQGNSA. CDR3 bases: TGTGCCAGCAGCTTATCTGGCGGGAGGGCCTCGAGGGAGCAGTACTTC. This codes for CASSLSGGRASREQYF.

This clone has more than one count but fewer than ten. This chain joins TRBV5-8 and TRBJ2-3; D is ambiguous. Looked up from germline, CDR1 is SGHTS and CDR2 is YDEGEE. The CDR3 is made up of 14 amino acids. Trimming shortened V by 1 base and J by 3 bases, and 9 bases separated the two germline ends. The CDR3 sequence is CASSLMGSTDTQYF. The CDR3 DNA follows: TGTGCCAGCAGCTTGATGGGTTCGACAGATACGCAGTATTTT. The whole variable domain, filled in from reference TRBV5-8 and TRBJ2-3, reads EAGVTQSPTHLIKTRGQQATLRCSPISGHTSVYWYQQALGLGLQFLLWYDEGEERNRGNFPPRFSGRQFPNYSSELNVNALELEDSALYLCASSLMGSTDTQYFGPGTRLTVL.

The chain is built from TRBV27 and TRBJ1-2; D perhaps matches TRBD1 (6 bases). V lost 5 bases to trimming and J lost 4 bases, with 8 bases between them. This CDR3 region has 12 residues. From germline, CDR1 is MNHEY and CDR2 SMNVEV (reference sequence). CDR3: CASSATGYGYTF. The CDR3 DNA reads TGTGCCAGCAGTGCGACAGGCTATGGCTACACCTTC.

The chain's CDR3 is CASSYLWTSGRGEQFF. The CDR3 region has the DNA TGCGCCAGCAGCTACCTGTGGACTAGCGGGAGAGGGGAGCAGTTCTTC. The chain has TRBV5-1 and TRBJ2-1; TRBD2 aligns across 13 bases. CDR1 SGHRS and CDR2 YFSETQ come from the germline V gene. The V gene end was trimmed by 3 bases and the J gene end by 10 bases; junction bases not matched to a gene: 10. The CDR3 runs 16 residues.

A few counts support this clone. At the DNA level, this CDR3 is encoded by other sequences in the same sample as well. V and J are TRBV5-1 and TRBJ2-3, with TRBD1 identical over 8 bases. The CDR3 runs to 14 residues. Germline V gene lookup returns CDR1 SGHRS and CDR2 YFSETQ. With 4 bases clipped from V and 5 bases from J, the junction kept 6 bases outside the gene matches. The CDR3 region has the DNA TGCGCCAGCAGCCCGGACAGGGTTGGAGATACGCAGTATTTT. Translated, it gives CASSPDRVGDTQYF.

This sequence joins TRBV28 and TRBJ2-1, with 13 bases lining up with TRBD2. The CDR3 sequence is 16 residues long. Germline V gene lookup returns CDR1 MDHEN and CDR2 SYDVKM. The V and J ends lost 5 bases and 5 bases, in that order; junction bases with no gene match: 6. Written as DNA, the CDR3 is TGTGCCAGCAGTGTGGTTGGACTAGCGGGAGACAATGAGCAGTTCTTC. Amino acids: CASSVVGLAGDNEQFF.

This clone was recorded a few times. The chain couples TRBV7-2 to TRBJ2-3; either TRBD1 or TRBD2 may fit D (5 bases each). Trimming took 3 bases from V and 5 from J, leaving 15 bases between them. The CDR3 contains 15 residues. Germline V lookup: CDR1 SGHTA, CDR2 FQGNSA. CDR3 DNA: TGTGCCAGCAGCTTCCGGGACCATACGAAAGATACGCAGTATTTT. Amino acids: CASSFRDHTKDTQYF. The full variable domain, rest sourced from reference TRBV7-2 and TRBJ2-3, is GAGVSQSPSNKVTEKGKDVELRCDPISGHTALYWYRQSLGQGLEFLIYFQGNSAPDKSGLPSDRFSAERTGGSVSTLTIQRTQQEDSAVYLCASSFRDHTKDTQYFGPGTRLTVL.

The rearrangement uses TRBV7-2 and TRBJ1-2, with D possibly matching TRBD1 (5 bases). Germline assignment: CDR1 SGHTA and CDR2 FQGNSA. Trimming pared 2 bases from V and 6 bases from J, leaving 10 bases between. CDR3 size: 13 residues. The CDR3: CASSLWGEDGYTF. DNA for the CDR3: TGTGCCAGCAGCTTATGGGGGGAGGATGGCTACACCTTC.

This clone was recorded a few times. The J gene is TRBJ1-2, the V gene TRBV11-1; 7 bases are a match to TRBD1. This CDR3 contains 14 residues. The junction had 10 bases not matched to a gene; V was cut back by 4 bases and J by 8 bases. The germline CDR1 and CDR2 sequences are SGHAT and FQDESV (reference sequence). CDR3 sequence: CASSSGTVISGYTF. The CDR3 DNA reads as TGTGCCAGCAGCTCCGGGACAGTTATTAGCGGCTACACCTTC.

This clone was recorded a few times. The rearrangement joins TRBV27 to TRBJ1-3; D ambiguous. Germline V CDR1 and CDR2: MNHEY, SMNVEV (reference sequence). V lost 3 bases and J 0 bases, leaving 3 bases between the germline ends. The CDR3 sequence is 13 residues long. The CDR3 sequence: CASSLASGNTIYF. The CDR3 bases are TGTGCCAGCAGTTTGGCCTCTGGAAACACCATATATTTT.

This chain links TRBV7-9 with TRBJ2-7; the D is unclear. Trimming stripped 6 bases from V and 3 bases from J, with 12 bases between. This CDR3 is 13 amino acids long. CDR1 SEHNR and CDR2 FQNEAQ come from the germline V gene (reference sequence). CDR3: CASSPNLLYEQYF. The DNA for the CDR3 is TGTGCCAGCAGTCCTAATCTACTCTACGAGCAGTACTTC. Supplemented by reference TRBV7-9 and TRBJ2-7, the full variable domain reads DTGVSQNPRHKITKRGQNVTFRCDPISEHNRLYWYRQTLGQGPEFLTYFQNEAQLEKSRLLSDRFSAERPKGSFSTLEIQRTEQGDSAMYLCASSPNLLYEQYFGPGTRLTVT.

This clone has just a few counts. V usage is TRBV6-6 and J usage is TRBJ1-5; D perhaps matches TRBD1 (6 bases). Germline CDR1 is MNHNY and CDR2 is SVGAGI (reference sequence). Trimming took off 8 bases at V and 0 bases at J, with 8 bases between the two ends. The CDR3 spans 13 residues. The CDR3 nucleotides read TGTGCCAGCCAGGGGTATAGCAATCAGCCCCAGCATTTT. Encoded protein: CASQGYSNQPQHF.

This clone was counted only a few times. This chain connects TRBV7-2 to TRBJ2-6; weak D call: TRBD1 (6 bases). CDR1 and CDR2 (germline): SGHTA, FQGNSA. The CDR3 covers 19 residues. Trimming removed 5 bases at V and 0 bases at J, with 20 bases between. The CDR3 sequence: CASSQYRQGLTSGANVLTF. The CDR3 coding sequence is TGTGCCAGCAGCCAGTATCGGCAGGGGCTTACCTCTGGGGCCAACGTCCTGACTTTC.

The chain is built from TRBV28 and TRBJ2-1; TRBD2 matches 8 bases. J was trimmed by 0 bases and V by 4 bases; bases with no gene match: 11. This CDR3 contains 18 residues. The germline gives CDR1 MDHEN, CDR2 SYDVKM. Here the CDR3 reads CASSSGAASGSSYNEQFF. In DNA, the CDR3 is TGTGCCAGCAGTTCAGGGGCGGCTAGCGGGTCCTCCTACAATGAGCAGTTCTTC.

Concerning this clone: Within the sample, other DNA sequences also encode this same CDR3. The chain combines TRBV20-1 with TRBJ2-7, with a weak D call TRBD2 (6 bases). V was cut by 3 bases and J by 3 bases, with 6 bases left in between. Germline values: CDR1 DFQATT, CDR2 SNEGSKA (reference sequence). This CDR3 contains 11 residues. The CDR3: CSARGLYEQYF. The CDR3 DNA sequence: TGCAGTGCTAGGGGACTCTACGAGCAGTACTTC.

This clone was seen only a few times. This chain uses TRBV4-2 with TRBJ2-3; 7 nucleotides line up with TRBD2. The CDR3 totals 15 residues. Unmatched junction bases numbered 2, after V lost 1 base and J lost 1 base. The germline CDR1 and CDR2 sequences are LGHNA and YNFKEQ. The chain's CDR3 is CASSQGSGGTDTQYF. The CDR3 nucleotides read TGTGCCAGCAGCCAAGGGAGCGGGGGCACAGATACGCAGTATTTT.

This clone was seen a few times. The chain uses TRBV28 and TRBJ1-2; 9 bases line up with TRBD1. The CDR3 length is 13 residues. Germline trimming cut 7 bases from V and 8 bases from J; bases unmatched to any gene: 8. CDR1 and CDR2 from the germline V gene are MDHEN and SYDVKM. CDR3 in DNA: TGTGCCAGCACCGAGGGACAGGGAGGCGGCTACACCTTC. Translated, it gives CASTEGQGGGYTF.

The V and J genes are TRBV25-1 and TRBJ2-1; 7 bases align to TRBD1. There are 15 residues in the CDR3. The trim removed 3 bases at V and 4 bases at J, leaving 6 bases unmatched. CDR1 and CDR2 from the germline V gene are MGHDK and SYGVNS. CDR3 protein: CASSDRQGGYNEQFF. CDR3 coding DNA: TGTGCCAGCAGTGATAGACAGGGTGGGTACAATGAGCAGTTCTTC.

The chain employs TRBV27 and TRBJ1-1; 7 bases line up with TRBD1. V shed 6 bases, J shed 1 base, and the junction held 14 bases outside the gene matches. From germline, CDR1 is MNHEY and CDR2 SMNVEV (reference sequence). CDR3 size: 17 residues. The CDR3 DNA reads TGTGCCAGCAGGCGGATAATCGGGACAGCGGGGAACACTGAAGCTTTCTTT. Its translation is CASRRIIGTAGNTEAFF.

V gene TRBV20-1 combines with J gene TRBJ1-2; no clear D. V lost 6 bases to trimming and J lost 2 bases, with 4 bases between them. The CDR3 is 10 residues long. Germline V lookup: CDR1 DFQATT, CDR2 SNEGSKA (reference sequence). The CDR3 reads CSAGNYGYTF. The CDR3 region has the DNA TGCAGTGCAGGAAACTATGGCTACACCTTC.